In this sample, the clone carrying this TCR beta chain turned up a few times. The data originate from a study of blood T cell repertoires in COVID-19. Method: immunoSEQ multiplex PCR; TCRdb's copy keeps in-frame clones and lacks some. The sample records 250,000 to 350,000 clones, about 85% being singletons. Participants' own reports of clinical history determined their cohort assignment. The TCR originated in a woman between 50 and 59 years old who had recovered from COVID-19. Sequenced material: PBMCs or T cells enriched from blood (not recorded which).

The CDR3: CATTKTVSGNTIYF. Written as DNA, the CDR3 is TGTGCCACCACAAAGACAGTCTCCGGAAACACCATATATTTT. J is TRBJ1-3 and V is TRBV15, with D maybe TRBD1 (5 bases). Trimming took off 7 bases at V and 4 bases at J, with 14 bases between the two ends. The CDR3 is 14 residues long. The germline CDR1 and CDR2 sequences are LNHNV and YYDKDF (reference sequence). The full variable domain, rest sourced from reference TRBV15 and TRBJ1-3, is DAMVIQNPRYQVTQFGKPVTLSCSQTLNHNVMYWYQQKSSQAPKLLFHYYDKDFNNEADTPDNFQSRRPNTSFCFLDIRSPGLGDTAMYLCATTKTVSGNTIYFGEGSWLTVV.